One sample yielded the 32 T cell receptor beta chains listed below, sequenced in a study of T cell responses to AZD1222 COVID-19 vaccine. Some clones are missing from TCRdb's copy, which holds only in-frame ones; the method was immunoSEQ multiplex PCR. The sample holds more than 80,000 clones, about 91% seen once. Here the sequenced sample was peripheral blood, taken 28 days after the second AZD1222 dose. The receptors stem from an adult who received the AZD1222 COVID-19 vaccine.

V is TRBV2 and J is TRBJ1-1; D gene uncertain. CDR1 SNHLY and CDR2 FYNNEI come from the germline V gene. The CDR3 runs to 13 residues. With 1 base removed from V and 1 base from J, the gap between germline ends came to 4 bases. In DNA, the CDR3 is TGTGCCAGCAGTGAAGAGGGGAACACTGAAGCTTTCTTT. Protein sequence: CASSEEGNTEAFF.

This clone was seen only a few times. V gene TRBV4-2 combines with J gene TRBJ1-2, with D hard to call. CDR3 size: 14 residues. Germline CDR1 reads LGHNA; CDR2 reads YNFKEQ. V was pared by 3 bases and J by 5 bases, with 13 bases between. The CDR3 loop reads CASSHNTEEYGYTF. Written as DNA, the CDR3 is TGTGCCAGCAGCCATAACACGGAGGAGTATGGCTACACCTTC.

CDR3 sequence: CASSSSWTVDEQYF. The CDR3 DNA is TGTGCCAGCAGCTCGTCCTGGACAGTGGACGAGCAGTACTTC. V gene TRBV5-4 combines with J gene TRBJ2-7; possible D gene TRBD1, 6 bases. This CDR3 is built from 14 residues. V was trimmed by 3 bases and J by 5 bases, leaving 15 bases between them. The germline CDR1 and CDR2 sequences are SGHNT and YYREEE (reference sequence).

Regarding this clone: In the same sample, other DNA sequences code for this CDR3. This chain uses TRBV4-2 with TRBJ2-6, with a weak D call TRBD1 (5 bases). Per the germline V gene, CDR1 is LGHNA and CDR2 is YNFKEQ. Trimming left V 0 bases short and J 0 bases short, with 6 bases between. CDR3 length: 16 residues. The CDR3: CASSQDQGSGANVLTF. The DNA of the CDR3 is TGTGCCAGCAGCCAAGATCAGGGCTCTGGGGCCAACGTCCTGACTTTC.

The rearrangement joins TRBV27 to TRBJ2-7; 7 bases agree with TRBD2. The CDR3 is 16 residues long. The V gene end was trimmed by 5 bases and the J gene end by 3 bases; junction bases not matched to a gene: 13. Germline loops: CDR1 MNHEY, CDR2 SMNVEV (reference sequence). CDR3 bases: TGTGCCAGCAGTCCGGGCCGTTCGCGGGGGAGCTACGAGCAGTACTTC. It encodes CASSPGRSRGSYEQYF.

As DNA, the CDR3 is TGCAGCTTGAGGACAGGGCAGAACACTGAAGCTTTCTTT. Protein sequence: CSLRTGQNTEAFF. The genes are TRBV29-1 and TRBJ1-1, with 8 bases that match TRBD1. Germline CDR1 is SQVTM and CDR2 is ANQGSEA. The CDR3 loop spans 13 amino acids. The ends lost 8 bases at V and 1 base at J; junction bases unmatched: 6.

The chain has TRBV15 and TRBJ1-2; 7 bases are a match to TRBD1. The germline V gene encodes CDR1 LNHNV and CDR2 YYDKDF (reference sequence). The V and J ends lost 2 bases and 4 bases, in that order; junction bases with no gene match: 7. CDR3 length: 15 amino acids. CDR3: CATSRYNDRVYGYTF. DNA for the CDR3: TGTGCCACCAGCAGATACAATGACAGGGTCTATGGCTACACCTTC. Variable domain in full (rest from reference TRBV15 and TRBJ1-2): DAMVIQNPRYQVTQFGKPVTLSCSQTLNHNVMYWYQQKSSQAPKLLFHYYDKDFNNEADTPDNFQSRRPNTSFCFLDIRSPGLGDTAMYLCATSRYNDRVYGYTFGSGTRLTVV.

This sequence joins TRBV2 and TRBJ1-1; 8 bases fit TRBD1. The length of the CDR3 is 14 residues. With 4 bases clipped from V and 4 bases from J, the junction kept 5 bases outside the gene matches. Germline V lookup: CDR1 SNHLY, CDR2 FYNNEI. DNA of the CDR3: TGTGCCAGCAGTGGACACAGGGGGAGCACTGAAGCTTTCTTT. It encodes CASSGHRGSTEAFF.

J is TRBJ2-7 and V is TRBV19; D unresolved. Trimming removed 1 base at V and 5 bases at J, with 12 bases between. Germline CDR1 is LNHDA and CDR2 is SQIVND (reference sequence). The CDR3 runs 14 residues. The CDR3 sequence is CASSIGVGNDEQYF. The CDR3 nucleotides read TGTGCCAGTAGTATAGGGGTAGGGAACGACGAGCAGTACTTC. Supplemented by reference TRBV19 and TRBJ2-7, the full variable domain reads DGGITQSPKYLFRKEGQNVTLSCEQNLNHDAMYWYRQDPGQGLRLIYYSQIVNDFQKGDIAEGYSVSREKKESFPLTVTSAQKNPTAFYLCASSIGVGNDEQYFGPGTRLTVT.

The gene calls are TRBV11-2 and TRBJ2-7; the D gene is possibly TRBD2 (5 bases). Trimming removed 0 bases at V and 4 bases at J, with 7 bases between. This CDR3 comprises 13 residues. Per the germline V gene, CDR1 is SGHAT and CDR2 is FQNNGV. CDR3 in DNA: TGTGCCAGCAGCTTAGAGGGGAGTTACGAGCAGTACTTC. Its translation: CASSLEGSYEQYF.

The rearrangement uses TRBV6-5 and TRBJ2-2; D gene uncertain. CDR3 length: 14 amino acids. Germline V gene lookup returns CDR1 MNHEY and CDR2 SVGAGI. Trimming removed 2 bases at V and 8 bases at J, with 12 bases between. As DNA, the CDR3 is TGTGCCAGCAGTTACATAGGGATAGAGGGGGAGCTGTTTTTT. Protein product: CASSYIGIEGELFF.

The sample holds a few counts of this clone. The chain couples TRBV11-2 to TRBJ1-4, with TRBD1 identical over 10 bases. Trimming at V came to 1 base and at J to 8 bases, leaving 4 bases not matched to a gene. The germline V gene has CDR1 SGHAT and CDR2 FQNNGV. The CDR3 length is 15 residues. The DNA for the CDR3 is TGTGCCAGCAGCTTAGCTCGGACAGGGGGGGAAAAACTGTTTTTT. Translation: CASSLARTGGEKLFF.

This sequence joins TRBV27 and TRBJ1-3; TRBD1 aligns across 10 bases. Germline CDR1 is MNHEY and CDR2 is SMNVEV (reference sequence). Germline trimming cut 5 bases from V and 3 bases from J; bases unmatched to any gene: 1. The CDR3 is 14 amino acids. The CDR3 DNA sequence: TGTGCCAGCAGTCGGACAGGGGGTGGAAACACCATATATTTT. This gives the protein CASSRTGGGNTIYF.

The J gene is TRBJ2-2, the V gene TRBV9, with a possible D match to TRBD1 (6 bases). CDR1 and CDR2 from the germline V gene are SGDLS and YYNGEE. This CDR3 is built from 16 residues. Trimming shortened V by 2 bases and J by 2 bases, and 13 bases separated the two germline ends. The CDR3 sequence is CASSVGTHRNTGELFF. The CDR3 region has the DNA TGTGCCAGCAGCGTCGGGACACATCGAAACACCGGGGAGCTGTTTTTT.

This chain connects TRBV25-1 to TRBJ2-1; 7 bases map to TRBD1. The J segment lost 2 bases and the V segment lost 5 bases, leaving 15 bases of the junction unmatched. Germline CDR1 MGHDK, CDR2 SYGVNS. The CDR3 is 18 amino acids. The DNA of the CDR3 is TGTGCCAGCAGTCAACCTGGGTATCAGGGGGAGCCCTACAATGAGCAGTTCTTC. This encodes CASSQPGYQGEPYNEQFF.

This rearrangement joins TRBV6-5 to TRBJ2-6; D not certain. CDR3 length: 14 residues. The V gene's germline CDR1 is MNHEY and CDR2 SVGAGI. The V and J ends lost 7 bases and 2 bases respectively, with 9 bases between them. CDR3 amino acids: CASTTGPGANVLTF. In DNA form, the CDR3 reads TGTGCCAGCACAACTGGACCTGGGGCCAACGTCCTGACTTTC.

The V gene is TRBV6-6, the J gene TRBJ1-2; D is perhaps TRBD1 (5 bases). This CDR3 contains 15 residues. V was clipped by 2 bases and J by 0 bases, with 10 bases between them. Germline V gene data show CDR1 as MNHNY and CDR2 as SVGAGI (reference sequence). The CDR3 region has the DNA TGTGCCAGCAGTTACGGGGCCGGTACTAACTATGGCTACACCTTC. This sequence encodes CASSYGAGTNYGYTF.

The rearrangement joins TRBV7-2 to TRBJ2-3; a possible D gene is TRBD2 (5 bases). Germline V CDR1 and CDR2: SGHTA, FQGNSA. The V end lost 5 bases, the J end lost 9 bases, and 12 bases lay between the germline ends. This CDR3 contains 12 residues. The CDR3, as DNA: TGTGCCAGCAGCCGCCCGGCGGGCACGCAGTATTTT. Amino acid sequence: CASSRPAGTQYF. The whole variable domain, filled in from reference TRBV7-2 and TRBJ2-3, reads GAGVSQSPSNKVTEKGKDVELRCDPISGHTALYWYRQSLGQGLEFLIYFQGNSAPDKSGLPSDRFSAERTGGSVSTLTIQRTQQEDSAVYLCASSRPAGTQYFGPGTRLTVL.

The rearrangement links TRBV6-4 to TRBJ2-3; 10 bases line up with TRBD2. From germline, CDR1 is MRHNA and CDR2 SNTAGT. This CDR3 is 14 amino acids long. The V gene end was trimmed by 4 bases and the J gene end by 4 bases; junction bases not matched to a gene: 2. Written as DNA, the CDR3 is TGTGCCAGCAGTGCTAGCGGGAGCCCAGATACGCAGTATTTT. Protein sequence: CASSASGSPDTQYF.

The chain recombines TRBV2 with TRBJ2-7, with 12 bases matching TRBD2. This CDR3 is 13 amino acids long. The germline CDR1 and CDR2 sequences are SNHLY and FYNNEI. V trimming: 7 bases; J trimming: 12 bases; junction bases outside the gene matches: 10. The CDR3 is CASKVPSGRAGYF. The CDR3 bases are TGTGCCAGCAAGGTCCCTAGCGGGAGGGCCGGGTACTTC.

The CDR3 region has the DNA TGCGCCAGCAGCTCAGGGACTAGCGGTTATACGCAGTATTTT. It translates to CASSSGTSGYTQYF. This chain joins TRBV5-1 and TRBJ2-3, with 11 bases matching TRBD2. V lost 3 bases to trimming and J lost 7 bases; unmatched junction nucleotides: 4. Germline CDR1 is SGHRS and CDR2 is YFSETQ. CDR3 length: 14 amino acids.

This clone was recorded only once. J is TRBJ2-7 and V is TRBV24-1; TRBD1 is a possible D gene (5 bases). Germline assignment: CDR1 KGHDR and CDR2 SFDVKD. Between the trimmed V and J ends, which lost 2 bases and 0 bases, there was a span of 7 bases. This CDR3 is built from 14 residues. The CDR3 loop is CATSDSRDSYEQYF. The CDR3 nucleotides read TGTGCCACCAGTGATTCCAGGGACTCCTACGAGCAGTACTTC.

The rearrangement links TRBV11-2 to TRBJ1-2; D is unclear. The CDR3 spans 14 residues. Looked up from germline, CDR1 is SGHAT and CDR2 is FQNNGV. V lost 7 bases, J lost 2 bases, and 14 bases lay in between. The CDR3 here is CASTSGVRNYGYTF. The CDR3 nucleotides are TGTGCCAGCACTTCAGGCGTGAGGAACTATGGCTACACCTTC.

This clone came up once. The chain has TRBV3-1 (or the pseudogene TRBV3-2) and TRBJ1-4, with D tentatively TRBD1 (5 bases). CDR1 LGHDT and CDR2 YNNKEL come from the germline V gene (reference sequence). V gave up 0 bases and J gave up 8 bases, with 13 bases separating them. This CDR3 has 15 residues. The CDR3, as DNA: TGTGCCAGCAGCCAAGATTCCGGGGGGTGGGAAAAACTGTTTTTT. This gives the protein CASSQDSGGWEKLFF.

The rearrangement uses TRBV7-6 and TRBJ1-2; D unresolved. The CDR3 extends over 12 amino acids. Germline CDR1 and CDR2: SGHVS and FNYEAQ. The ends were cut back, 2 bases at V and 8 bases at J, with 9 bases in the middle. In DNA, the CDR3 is TGTGCCAGCAGCTTACGCGGGCGCGGCTACACCTTC. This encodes CASSLRGRGYTF.

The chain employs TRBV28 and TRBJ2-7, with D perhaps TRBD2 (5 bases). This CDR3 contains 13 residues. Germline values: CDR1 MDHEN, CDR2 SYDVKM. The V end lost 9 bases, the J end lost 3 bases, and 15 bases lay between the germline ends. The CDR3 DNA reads TGTGCCAGTTCCTGGGGTAGCGTCTACGAGCAGTACTTC. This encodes CASSWGSVYEQYF.

The chain's CDR3 is CASSLMVNTEAFF. DNA for the CDR3: TGTGCCAGCAGTTTGATGGTGAACACTGAAGCTTTCTTT. The chain uses TRBV12-3 or TRBV12-4 and TRBJ1-1; D remains unclear. V gave up 3 bases and J gave up 0 bases, with 5 bases separating them. The CDR3 has 13 residues.

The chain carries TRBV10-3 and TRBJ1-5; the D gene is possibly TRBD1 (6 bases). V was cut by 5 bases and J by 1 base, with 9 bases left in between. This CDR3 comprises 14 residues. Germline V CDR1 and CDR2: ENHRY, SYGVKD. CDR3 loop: CAISYDRSNQPQHF. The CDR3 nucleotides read TGTGCCATCAGTTATGACAGGAGCAATCAGCCCCAGCATTTT.

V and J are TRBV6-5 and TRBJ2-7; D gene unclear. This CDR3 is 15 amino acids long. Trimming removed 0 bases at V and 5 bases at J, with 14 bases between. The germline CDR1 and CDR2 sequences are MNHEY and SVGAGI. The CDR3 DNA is TGTGCCAGCAGTTACTCGAGTAGGAGTTGGGACGAGCAGTACTTC. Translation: CASSYSSRSWDEQYF.

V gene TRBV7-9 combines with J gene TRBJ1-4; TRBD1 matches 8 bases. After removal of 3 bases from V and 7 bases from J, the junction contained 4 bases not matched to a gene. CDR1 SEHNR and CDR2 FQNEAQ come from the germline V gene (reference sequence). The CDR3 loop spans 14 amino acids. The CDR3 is CASSLGTGVEKLFF. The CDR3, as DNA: TGTGCCAGCAGCTTGGGGACAGGAGTTGAAAAACTGTTTTTT.

The CDR3 nucleotides are TGTGCCAGCACTCGACTACCCTACAATGAGCAGTTCTTC. This gives the protein CASTRLPYNEQFF. This chain connects TRBV2 to TRBJ2-1; perhaps TRBD2 as D (5 bases). This CDR3 comprises 13 residues. V lost 7 bases and J lost 2, with 9 bases in between. Germline V gene lookup returns CDR1 SNHLY and CDR2 FYNNEI.

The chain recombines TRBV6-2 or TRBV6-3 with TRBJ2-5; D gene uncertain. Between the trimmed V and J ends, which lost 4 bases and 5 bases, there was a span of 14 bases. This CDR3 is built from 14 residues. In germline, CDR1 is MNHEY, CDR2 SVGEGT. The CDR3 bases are TGTGCCAGCAGTTCTCCAGAAACCCTTGAGACCCAGTACTTC. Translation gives CASSSPETLETQYF.